The 15 T cell receptor beta chains presented below share a single source sample, sequenced in a study of response to subunit inactivated influenza vaccine. TCRdb used MiXCR to reprocess the RT-PCR reads, holding one entry per CDR3 protein. The table records 650,000 or so distinct CDR3 sequences, around 15% of them present only once. The sample in question was PBMCs from blood, obtained 14 to 15 days before vaccination. Every receptor here comes from a man aged 50 to 59 who received an inactivated influenza vaccine.

This chain joins TRBV5-1 and TRBJ2-2, with 7 positions matching TRBD1. V shed 0 bases and J 2 bases; nucleotides not matched to a gene: 4. Looked up from germline, CDR1 is SGHRS and CDR2 is YFSETQ. This CDR3 contains 16 residues. CDR3 in DNA: TGCGCCAGCAGCTTGGTGCCAGGGGGTAACACCGGGGAGCTGTTTTTT. It encodes CASSLVPGGNTGELFF.

This sequence joins TRBV7-7 and TRBJ2-1; a possible D gene is TRBD2 (6 bases). The germline CDR1 and CDR2 sequences are SSHAT and FNYEAQ (reference sequence). Trimming left V 0 bases short and J 5 bases short, with 11 bases between. The CDR3 covers 15 residues. CDR3 protein: CASSLAEGAHNEQFF. As DNA, the CDR3 is TGTGCCAGCAGCTTAGCGGAGGGCGCGCACAATGAGCAGTTCTTC.

This clonotype turned up a few times. The chain employs TRBV25-1 and TRBJ2-5, with a possible D match to TRBD1 (6 bases). The ends were cut back, 1 base at V and 0 bases at J, with 9 bases in the middle. The CDR3 extends over 15 amino acids. The V gene's germline CDR1 is MGHDK and CDR2 SYGVNS. This CDR3 is CASSEFRGNQETQYF. CDR3 nucleotide sequence: TGTGCCAGCAGTGAATTTAGGGGGAACCAAGAGACCCAGTACTTC.

The chain carries TRBV6-1 and TRBJ2-3; TRBD2 might be the D (5 bases). The V gene's germline CDR1 is MNHNS and CDR2 SASEGT. Trimming stripped 2 bases from V and 4 bases from J, with 10 bases between. CDR3 length: 14 residues. The CDR3 protein is CASSEIVAPDTQYF. For the CDR3, the DNA is TGTGCCAGCAGTGAAATAGTAGCGCCAGATACGCAGTATTTT.

This clonotype was picked up a small number of times. The V call is TRBV7-2, the J call TRBJ2-2; maybe TRBD1 (6 bases). Trimming cost V 5 bases and J 3 bases, with 13 bases left between them. There are 15 residues in the CDR3. Germline CDR1 and CDR2: SGHTA and FQGNSA. The CDR3 bases are TGTGCCAGCAGCCCCCGGGACATCCACACCGGGGAGCTGTTTTTT. It codes for CASSPRDIHTGELFF.

The rearrangement uses TRBV11-2 and TRBJ2-3; D tentatively fits TRBD1 or TRBD2 (5 bases each). V was trimmed by 6 bases and J by 0 bases, leaving 16 bases between them. Germline V CDR1 and CDR2: SGHAT, FQNNGV. The CDR3 totals 16 residues. For the CDR3, the DNA is TGTGCCAGCAGGGGTACTTGGGGGTTTAGCACAGATACGCAGTATTTT. Amino acids: CASRGTWGFSTDTQYF.

This clonotype was counted only a few times. The chain combines TRBV5-1 with TRBJ2-3, with 7 nucleotides matching TRBD2. Germline V lookup: CDR1 SGHRS, CDR2 YFSETQ. V trimming: 0 bases; J trimming: 5 bases; junction bases outside the gene matches: 9. The CDR3 is 16 residues long. The CDR3 is CASSLGDYPRGDTQYF. CDR3 sequence (DNA): TGCGCCAGCAGCTTGGGGGACTACCCTCGGGGAGATACGCAGTATTTT.

This clonotype was counted a few times. V and J are TRBV5-1 and TRBJ2-6; the D gene is possibly TRBD2 (6 bases). CDR1 and CDR2 (germline): SGHRS, YFSETQ. V gave up 4 bases and J gave up 0 bases, with 8 bases separating them. The CDR3 is 15 residues long. CDR3 residues: CASSPGDSGANVLTF. DNA of the CDR3: TGCGCCAGCAGCCCGGGGGACTCTGGGGCCAACGTCCTGACTTTC.

This chain joins TRBV30 and TRBJ2-1, with D maybe TRBD1 (6 bases). Germline CDR1 and CDR2: GTSNPN and SVGIG (reference sequence). This CDR3 region has 15 residues. Trimming cost V 8 bases and J 0 bases, with 17 bases left between them. CDR3 in DNA: TGTGCCGCCCAGGCAGGGGTAGACTCCTACAATGAGCAGTTCTTC. Translating gives CAAQAGVDSYNEQFF.

This clonotype appeared a few times. V gene TRBV5-1 combines with J gene TRBJ2-3, with D possibly TRBD1 on 5 matching bases. This CDR3 region has 15 residues. V was shortened by 0 bases and J by 3 bases, with 11 bases between the two germline ends. In germline, CDR1 is SGHRS, CDR2 YFSETQ. The CDR3 is CASSLVLQGTDTQYF. The CDR3 DNA sequence: TGCGCCAGCAGCTTGGTTTTGCAGGGAACAGATACGCAGTATTTT.

This clonotype appeared a few times. The chain recombines TRBV9 with TRBJ2-5, with 10 bases matching TRBD1. Per the germline V gene, CDR1 is SGDLS and CDR2 is YYNGEE. The CDR3 contains 15 residues. V dropped 3 bases and J dropped 4; count of bases not matched to a gene: 6. This chain's CDR3 is CASSAGTGDIETQYF. The CDR3 DNA is TGTGCCAGCAGCGCCGGGACAGGGGATATAGAGACCCAGTACTTC.

The chain combines TRBV20-1 with TRBJ2-5; TRBD1 agrees at 9 bases. Trimming removed 6 bases from V and 5 bases from J; junction bases left unmatched: 10. This CDR3 contains 14 residues. Looked up from germline, CDR1 is DFQATT and CDR2 is SNEGSKA (reference sequence). In DNA, the CDR3 is TGCAGTGCCAATCTACAGGGGGCGCGGGAGACCCAGTACTTC. Translated: CSANLQGARETQYF.

CDR3 nucleotide sequence: TGTGCCAGCAGTCGACTCCCCACAGATACGCAGTATTTT. Translating gives CASSRLPTDTQYF. The chain combines TRBV12-3 or TRBV12-4 with TRBJ2-3; no clear D. The germline V and J ends were trimmed by 5 bases and 2 bases, with 8 bases remaining between them. The CDR3 runs 13 residues.

In this sample, this clonotype turned up a few times. CDR3 sequence (DNA): TGTGCCAGCAGCGTAGGCAGGGCCACCTTTGAAAAACTGTTTTTT. Translating gives CASSVGRATFEKLFF. The gene calls are TRBV9 and TRBJ1-4, with a possible D match to TRBD1 (5 bases). The CDR3 contains 15 residues. CDR1 is SGDLS and CDR2 is YYNGEE in the germline V gene. The V and J ends lost 0 bases and 7 bases respectively, with 13 bases between them. Full variable domain (rest looked up from reference TRBV9 and TRBJ1-4): DSGVTQTPKHLITATGQRVTLRCSPRSGDLSVYWYQQSLDQGLQFLIQYYNGEERAKGNILERFSAQQFPDLHSELNLSSLELGDSALYFCASSVGRATFEKLFFGSGTQLSVL.

The chain carries TRBV30 and TRBJ2-7; D unresolved. The CDR3 is 13 residues long. Germline CDR1 reads GTSNPN; CDR2 reads SVGIG (reference sequence). V was clipped by 5 bases and J by 6 bases, with 17 bases between them. The CDR3 sequence: CAWGPQSFGEQYF. The CDR3 DNA follows: TGTGCCTGGGGGCCCCAAAGTTTTGGCGAGCAGTACTTC.